This T cell receptor beta chain was identified in a study of CD8+CD57+ T cells in acquired aplastic anemia. CDR1 is SSHAT and CDR2 is FNYEAQ in the germline V gene (reference sequence). This CDR3 spans 13 amino acids. Notes on this clonotype: Its ends do not fully match the called genes, so a read error is possible.

TCR beta VDJ and CDR3 were profiled, and genomic DNA was the template. Each CDR3 protein gets one entry after TCRdb re-called the reads with MiXCR. The sample holds about 160,000 distinct CDR3 sequences; 65% to 75% are singletons and the top ten take 40% to 60%. The patients chosen for sequencing had shown expansion of CD8+CD57+ cells (detected by flow cytometry). This clonotype was sampled from a human donor with aplastic anemia. Sequencing input: sorted CD4+, CD8+, or CD8+CD57+ T cells (not recorded which) from PBMCs. V usage is TRBV7-7 and J usage is TRBJ2-2; the D is unclear. This chain's CDR3 is CASSPLDTGELFF. CDR3 sequence (DNA): TGTGCTAGCAGCCCGTTGGACACCGGGGAGCTGTTTTTT.